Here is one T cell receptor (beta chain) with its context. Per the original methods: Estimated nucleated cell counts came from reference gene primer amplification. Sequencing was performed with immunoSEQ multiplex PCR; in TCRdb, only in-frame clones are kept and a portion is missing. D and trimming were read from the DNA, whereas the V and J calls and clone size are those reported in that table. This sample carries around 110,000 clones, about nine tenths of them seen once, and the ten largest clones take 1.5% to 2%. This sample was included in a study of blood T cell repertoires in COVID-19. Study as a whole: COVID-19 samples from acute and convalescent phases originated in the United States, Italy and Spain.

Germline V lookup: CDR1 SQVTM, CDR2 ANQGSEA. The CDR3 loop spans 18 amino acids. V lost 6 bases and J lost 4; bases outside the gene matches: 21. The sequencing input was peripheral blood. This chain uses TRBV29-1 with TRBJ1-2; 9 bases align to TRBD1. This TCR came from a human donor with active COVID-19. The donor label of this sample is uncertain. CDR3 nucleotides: TGCAGCGTCGCCCGCGATAATACAGGGGGCAGCGGTGGCTATGGCTACACCTTC. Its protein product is CSVARDNTGGSGGYGYTF.